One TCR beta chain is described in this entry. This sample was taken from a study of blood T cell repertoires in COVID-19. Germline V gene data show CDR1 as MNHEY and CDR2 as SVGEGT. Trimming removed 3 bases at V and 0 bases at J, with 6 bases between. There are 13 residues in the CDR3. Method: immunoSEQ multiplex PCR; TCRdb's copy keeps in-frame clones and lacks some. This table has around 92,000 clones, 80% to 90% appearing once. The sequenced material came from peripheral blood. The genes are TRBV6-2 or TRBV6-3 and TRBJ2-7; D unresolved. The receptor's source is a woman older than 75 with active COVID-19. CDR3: CASSYIFSYEQYF. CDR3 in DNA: TGTGCCAGCAGTTATATTTTCTCCTACGAGCAGTACTTC.